Sequencing of this T cell receptor beta chain was carried out in a study of blood T cell repertoires in COVID-19. Background on the study: Material from acute and convalescent COVID-19 was sourced from the United States, Italy and Spain. T cells, B-cell-depleted T cells, or PBMCs supplied cDNA or gDNA.

CDR1 and CDR2 (germline): SGHNT, YENEEA. This CDR3 is 13 amino acids long. The J segment lost 7 bases and the V segment lost 4 bases, leaving 6 bases of the junction unmatched. As handled by the study authors: Reference gene primer amplification gave nucleated cell count estimates. Libraries were prepared by immunoSEQ multiplex PCR; TCRdb keeps only in-frame clonotypes and omits some of them. V, J and clone size are those of that table, while D and trimming were read from the DNA. This table holds hundreds of thousands of clones, approximately 86% found once. Seattle patients were enrolled while actively infected and followed longitudinally.

The sequence derives from a woman aged 55 to 70 with COVID-19, enrolled during active disease. This rearrangement joins TRBV11-3 to TRBJ2-5; 7 nucleotides line up with TRBD2. Input material: peripheral blood. CDR3 protein: CASSWAGVTTQYF. CDR3 in DNA: TGTGCCAGCAGCTGGGCGGGAGTGACGACCCAGTACTTC.